Listed below are T cell receptor beta chains from one sample, sequenced in a study of cytomegalovirus exposure and HLA in healthy donors. Generated by immunoSEQ multiplex PCR, the TCRdb table keeps only in-frame clones and is missing some. Of approximately 230,000 clones listed, roughly 84% are singletons. Sequencing used PBMCs. The receptor set was obtained from a man aged 18 to 29 in good health and CMV-seropositive. Both conserved end residues are trimmed from each CDR3.

V: TRBV7-2; CDR3: ASSFALRAEGKTQY
V: TRBV7-9; CDR3: ASSLNYGYT
V: TRBV11-2; CDR3: ASSLSLGLETQY
V: TRBV5-1; CDR3: ASSLEAVSGYT
V: TRBV27; CDR3: ASSFRTSGPNNEQF
V: TRBV5-1; CDR3: ASSLETGGFTEAF
V: TRBV5-1; CDR3: ASSFEGGLGDTQY
V: TRBV20-1; CDR3: SARGFEKLF
V: TRBV7-6; CDR3: ASSLGVGPDVGYT
V: TRBV10-3; CDR3: AISPRGETNTQY
V: TRBV6-5; CDR3: ASSPSGSSYNEQF
V: TRBV11-2; CDR3: ASSLDKARSYGYT
V: TRBV7-2; CDR3: ASSLDGQIGTEAF
V: TRBV25-1; CDR3: ASSKEGGTNEKLF